This T cell receptor beta chain originates from a study of blood T cell repertoires in COVID-19. In the study overall: COVID-19 samples from acute and convalescent phases originated in the United States, Italy and Spain. T cells, B-cell-depleted T cells, or PBMCs provided the cDNA or gDNA that served as material.

Produced via immunoSEQ multiplex PCR; TCRdb's table is partial and in-frame only. The data contain some 98,000 clones, under 90% of them singletons. This clone occurred a few times. This TCR was sampled from a human donor in a cohort sampled during active COVID-19. The sequencing sample was made of peripheral blood.

CDR3 amino acids: CASSPRTSGRSNYEQYF. The CDR3 DNA reads as TGTGCCAGCAGCCCGAGGACTAGCGGGAGGTCGAACTACGAGCAGTACTTC. The genes are TRBV12-1 and TRBJ2-7; TRBD2, the D gene given by the table, was not confirmed from the DNA. TRBV12-1 is a pseudogene segment. The CDR3 length is 17 residues.